This TCR beta chain was sequenced for a study of CXCR3-negative and CXCR3-positive naive CD8 T cells. General study points: Naive cells, whether CXCR3-negative or CXCR3-positive, had similar TRBV-TRBJ usage, while memory cells differed. Comparison of naive cells showed more hydrophobic TRB CDR3s in CXCR3-positive than in CXCR3-negative naive cells. Across naive subsets, surface CD5 expression was comparable, and TCR strength was inferred from properties of the TRB CDR3. Diversity proved comparably high across both naive subsets and much lower in memory CD8+ cells. Cryopreservation partially decreased CXCR3 expression, and most assays used fresh PBMCs.

In preparing the TRB cDNA libraries, 5' RACE with UMI labels was used. TCRdb reprocessed the 5' RACE reads; each CDR3 protein has one entry and no DNA is given. Its table records 150,000 to 180,000 distinct CDR3 sequences. The CDR3 runs 15 residues. Germline V gene data show CDR1 as SGHVS and CDR2 as FNYEAQ. About this clonotype itself: Its antigen is unknown.

This clonotype was obtained from a human donor in good health. Some clones in this sample may be carry-over from other donors' samples. The genes are TRBV7-6 and TRBJ2-5; TCRdb proposes TRBD1, but this gene call is untestable without DNA. Sequences were obtained from naive CXCR3+ CD8+ T cells from blood. This sample's subset: CD45RO-CCR7+CD27+CD95- naive CD8+ T cells expressing CXCR3 (TNR3+). Here the CDR3 reads CASSPYVQAPETQYF.